The rows below give T cell receptor beta chains drawn from one sample of a study of blood T cell repertoires in COVID-19. Only in-frame clones appear in the TCRdb table, and some are missing; sequencing was by immunoSEQ multiplex PCR. The sample lists under 150,000 clones, 75% to 90% occurring once. Sequencing was carried out using PBMCs or T cells enriched from blood (not recorded which). The receptor set was obtained from a middle-aged man in a cohort exposed to, infected with or recovered from COVID-19 (not recorded which). Each CDR3 is given with its conserved first and last residue. Fields, in order: V gene, J gene, CDR3 length, D gene, clone size, CDR3 protein, CDR3 DNA. The D gene is left open where the match is weak. Part of the rows lack a size; the others show once, few, many or a class for expanded clones.

TRBV10-3	TRBJ1-1	15	TRBD1	NA	CAISGPGQGTTEAFF	TGTGCCATCAGCGGACCGGGACAGGGGACCACTGAAGCTTTCTTT
TRBV18	TRBJ1-5	15	NA	NA	CASSPSTGREQPQHF	TGTGCCAGCTCACCATCTACCGGGAGAGAACAGCCCCAGCATTTT
TRBV13	TRBJ1-3	15	NA	NA	CASSISGVSGNTIYF	TGTGCCAGCAGCATCTCAGGGGTCTCTGGAAACACCATATATTTT
TRBV1	TRBJ2-3	16	NA	once	CTSSQVPGGPTDTQYF	TGCACCAGCAGCCAAGTGCCGGGAGGGCCGACAGATACGCAGTATTTT
TRBV10-3	TRBJ2-7	14	NA	NA	CAISESVPPDEQYF	TGTGCCATCAGTGAGTCGGTCCCCCCGGACGAGCAGTACTTC
TRBV28	TRBJ2-2	15	NA	NA	CASSLVSGNTGELFF	TGTGCCAGCAGTTTAGTTAGCGGTAACACCGGGGAGCTGTTTTTT
TRBV29-1	TRBJ2-7	13	NA	NA	CSVGPAGGFEQYF	TGCAGCGTGGGCCCGGCAGGAGGGTTCGAGCAGTACTTC
TRBV7-3	TRBJ2-7	15	NA	NA	CASSSSRNRKIEQYF	TGTGCCAGCAGCTCTTCGCGGAACCGAAAAATCGAGCAGTACTTC
TRBV6-4	TRBJ2-1	16	NA	once	CASSDASGSSYNEQFF	TGTGCCAGCAGTGACGCTTCGGGGAGCTCCTACAATGAGCAGTTCTTC
TRBV5-8	TRBJ1-5	12	NA	NA	CASSLIRQPQHF	TGTGCCAGCAGCTTGATACGGCAGCCCCAGCATTTT
TRBV7-2	TRBJ1-1	14	TRBD1	NA	CASSLGQGVTEAFF	TGTGCCAGCAGCCTGGGACAGGGAGTCACTGAAGCTTTCTTT
TRBV27	TRBJ1-6	14	NA	NA	CASRSPEQNSPLHF	TGTGCCAGCCGATCCCCGGAGCAAAATTCACCCCTCCACTTT
TRBV19	TRBJ2-3	13	NA	NA	CASSPQSTDTQYF	TGTGCCAGTAGTCCACAGAGCACAGATACGCAGTATTTT
TRBV10-3	TRBJ1-1	16	TRBD1	NA	CAISGRTGMENTEAFF	TGTGCCATCAGTGGCCGGACAGGGATGGAGAACACTGAAGCTTTCTTT
TRBV5-1	TRBJ2-1	14	TRBD2	NA	CASRGGSGPNEQFF	TGCGCCAGCAGGGGGGGTAGCGGGCCCAATGAGCAGTTCTTC
TRBV5-4	TRBJ2-1	14	NA	NA	CASSFQGNYNEQFF	TGTGCCAGCAGCTTTCAGGGAAACTACAATGAGCAGTTCTTC
TRBV3-1/TRBV3-2	TRBJ2-7	15	TRBD2	once	CASSQLAGGRNEQYF	TGTGCCAGCAGCCAACTAGCGGGGGGGAGGAATGAGCAGTACTTC
TRBV18	TRBJ1-6	15	NA	NA	CASSPSGTHDSPLHF	TGTGCCAGCTCACCCTCCGGGACACACGATTCACCCCTCCACTTT
TRBV7-9	TRBJ2-1	13	TRBD2	few	CASSPGGRGEQFF	TGTGCCAGCAGCCCGGGGGGGCGGGGCGAGCAGTTCTTC
TRBV7-3	TRBJ2-2	16	TRBD1	NA	CASSLGTGLVTGELFF	TGTGCCAGCAGCTTGGGGACAGGGTTAGTCACCGGGGAGCTGTTTTTT
TRBV18	TRBJ2-3	13	NA	NA	CASSPPSTDTQYF	TGTGCCAGCTCCCCCCCGAGCACAGATACGCAGTATTTT
TRBV7-2	TRBJ2-7	11	NA	NA	CASSFLYEQYF	TGTGCCAGCAGCTTCTTATACGAGCAGTACTTC
TRBV3-1/TRBV3-2	TRBJ2-7	16	NA	NA	CASSPMRLALGYEQYF	TGTGCCAGCTCCCCCATGCGGCTAGCATTGGGTTACGAGCAGTACTTC
TRBV25-1	TRBJ1-2	17	TRBD1	NA	CASSGASGTGGVNGYTF	TGTGCCAGCAGTGGCGCGTCCGGGACAGGGGGCGTGAATGGCTACACCTTC
TRBV5-1	TRBJ1-3	15	NA	NA	CASSRTGALEGTIYF	TGCGCCAGCAGCCGAACAGGTGCCTTGGAGGGCACCATATATTTT
TRBV29-1	TRBJ1-5	13	TRBD1	NA	CSVALQGNQPQHF	TGCAGCGTGGCCTTACAGGGGAATCAGCCCCAGCATTTT
TRBV4-1	TRBJ2-3	14	NA	NA	CASSQGLSPDTQYF	TGCGCCAGCAGCCAAGGACTATCCCCAGATACGCAGTATTTT
TRBV9	TRBJ1-5	15	NA	NA	CASSVEGGSNQPQHF	TGTGCCAGCAGCGTAGAAGGGGGTAGCAATCAGCCCCAGCATTTT
TRBV6-5	TRBJ1-2	16	NA	NA	CASSYHSMTPSYGYTF	TGTGCCAGCAGTTACCACTCGATGACACCGTCCTATGGCTACACCTTC
TRBV6-1	TRBJ2-2	20	NA	NA	CASSEFYNRLGTSNTGELFF	TGTGCCAGCAGTGAATTTTACAATCGGTTAGGGACTTCGAACACCGGGGAGCTGTTTTTT
TRBV5-6	TRBJ2-7	15	TRBD2	NA	CASSLGAASGVEQYF	TGTGCCAGCAGCTTGGGGGCGGCTAGCGGGGTTGAGCAGTACTTC
TRBV28	TRBJ2-7	12	NA	NA	CASTTASYEQYF	TGTGCCAGCACGACAGCATCCTACGAGCAGTACTTC
TRBV11-1	TRBJ2-5	16	TRBD2	once	CASSRHSGSSGETQYF	TGTGCCAGCAGTCGTCATAGCGGGAGTAGCGGAGAGACCCAGTACTTC